Included here is one T cell receptor beta chain sequence, with context. Its antigen remains unidentified. Profiling relied on immunoSEQ multiplex PCR, and the TCRdb table lists in-frame clones only, not all of them. The repertoire holds more than 80,000 clones, with under 90% as singletons. This entry belongs to a study of T cell responses to AZD1222 COVID-19 vaccine. General study results and limits: CD4 TCRs associated with vaccination spanned spike, dominating at 160-218 and 743-854.

The CDR3 is 13 residues long. V gave up 3 bases and J gave up 0 bases, with 5 bases separating them. The material was peripheral blood, obtained on day 0 of AZD1222 vaccination. V and J are TRBV12-3 or TRBV12-4 and TRBJ1-2, with D uncertain. This clonotype was sampled from an adult in good health. The CDR3 DNA reads as TGTGCCAGCAGTTTGGTAACTAACTATGGCTACACCTTC. It encodes CASSLVTNYGYTF.